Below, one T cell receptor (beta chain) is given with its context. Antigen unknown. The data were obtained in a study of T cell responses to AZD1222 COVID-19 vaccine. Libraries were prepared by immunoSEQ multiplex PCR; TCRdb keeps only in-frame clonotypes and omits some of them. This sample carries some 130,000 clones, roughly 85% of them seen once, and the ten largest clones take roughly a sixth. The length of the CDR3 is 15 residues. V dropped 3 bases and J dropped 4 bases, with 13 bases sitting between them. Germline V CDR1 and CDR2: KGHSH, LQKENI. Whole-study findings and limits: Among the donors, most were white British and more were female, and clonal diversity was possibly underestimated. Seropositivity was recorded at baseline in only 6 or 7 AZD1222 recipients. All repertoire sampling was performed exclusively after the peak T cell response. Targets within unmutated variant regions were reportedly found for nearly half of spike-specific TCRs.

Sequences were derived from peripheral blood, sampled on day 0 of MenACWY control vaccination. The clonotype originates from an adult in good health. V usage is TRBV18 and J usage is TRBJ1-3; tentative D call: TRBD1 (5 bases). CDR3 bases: TGTGCCAGCTCACCCCGGGACGGGCTCGGAAACACCATATATTTT. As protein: CASSPRDGLGNTIYF.